These T cell receptor beta chains were read from a single sample in a study of blood T cell repertoires in COVID-19. Sequenced by immunoSEQ multiplex PCR; TCRdb stores in-frame clones only, minus some. The sample yields around 99,000 clones, 65% to 80% seen once. Sequencing was performed on peripheral blood. Receptors were obtained from a man between 65 and 85 years old with acute or convalescent COVID-19. Each CDR3 is given with its conserved first and last residue. Each record gives: D gene, J gene, V gene, clone size, CDR3 protein, CDR3 DNA. A D gene is named only where the DNA matches it firmly. Size values are once, few and many counts, or a class for expanded clones, and some rows have none.

-	TRBJ2-5	TRBV7-7	once	CASAVGGAPGGETQYF	TGTGCCAGCGCCGTCGGAGGGGCTCCTGGGGGAGAGACCCAGTACTTC
TRBD1	TRBJ1-5	TRBV5-5	-	CASSPSRTGDYQPQHF	TGTGCCAGCAGCCCGTCTAGGACAGGCGATTATCAGCCCCAGCATTTT
-	TRBJ1-2	TRBV7-9	-	CASSFSTGREYSYTF	TGTGCCAGCAGCTTCTCAACGGGACGGGAGTATAGCTACACCTTC
TRBD1	TRBJ1-2	TRBV19	-	CASSANRGPYGYTF	TGTGCCAGTAGTGCCAACAGGGGCCCCTATGGCTACACCTTC
TRBD1	TRBJ1-2	TRBV29-1	-	CSVDGTGTSANYGYTF	TGCAGCGTTGATGGGACAGGAACTTCAGCTAACTATGGCTACACCTTC
TRBD1	TRBJ2-4	TRBV3-1/TRBV3-2	-	CASSQTGGHIQYF	TGTGCCAGCAGTCAAACAGGGGGACACATTCAGTACTTC
TRBD1	TRBJ1-5	TRBV6-4	few	CASSMTGDNQPQHF	TGTGCCAGCAGCATGACAGGGGACAATCAGCCCCAGCATTTT
-	TRBJ1-6	TRBV9	-	CASSVRVGDNSPLHF	TGTGCCAGCAGCGTCAGGGTCGGAGATAATTCACCCCTCCACTTT
-	TRBJ1-2	TRBV9	-	CASSSRTARYGYTF	TGTGCCAGCAGCTCTCGGACAGCCCGCTATGGCTACACCTTC
-	TRBJ2-7	TRBV21-1	few	CASSKVDSCLAGAEQYF	TGTGCCAGCAGCAAAGTAGATTCGTGCCTAGCGGGGGCCGAGCAGTACTTC
-	TRBJ2-7	TRBV7-9	-	CASSLGIGSPYEQYF	TGTGCCAGCAGCTTAGGGATCGGGAGCCCCTACGAGCAGTACTTC
-	TRBJ1-1	TRBV7-2	-	CASSRGQYTEAFF	TGTGCCAGCAGCCGAGGACAATACACTGAAGCTTTCTTT
-	TRBJ1-5	TRBV6-6	few	CASSYIQTGFSQPQHF	TGTGCCAGCAGTTACATCCAAACAGGGTTCAGTCAGCCCCAGCATTTT
-	TRBJ1-1	TRBV3-1/TRBV3-2	-	CASSQVDLNTEAFF	TGTGCCAGCAGCCAAGTTGACTTGAACACTGAAGCTTTCTTT
-	TRBJ1-1	TRBV2	-	CASSDRQGRDTEAFF	TGTGCCAGCAGTGATCGGCAGGGCCGGGACACTGAAGCTTTCTTT
TRBD1	TRBJ1-4	TRBV5-1	-	CASSSTGAEGEKLFF	TGCGCCAGCAGCTCCACAGGGGCGGAGGGTGAAAAACTGTTTTTT
TRBD2	TRBJ2-7	TRBV3-1/TRBV3-2	-	CASSQASSGEYEQYF	TGTGCCAGCAGCCAAGCGTCTAGCGGGGAGTACGAGCAGTACTTC
-	TRBJ2-1	TRBV11-3	-	CASSLGGENEQFF	TGTGCCAGCAGCTTAGGTGGGGAGAATGAGCAGTTCTTC
TRBD2	TRBJ2-3	TRBV9	-	CASSVGLAGGTDTQYF	TGTGCCAGCAGCGTCGGACTAGCGGGCGGCACAGATACGCAGTATTTT
-	TRBJ2-2	TRBV18	-	CASSPPRGGTGELFF	TGTGCCAGCTCACCACCAAGGGGCGGTACCGGGGAGCTGTTTTTT
-	TRBJ1-1	TRBV6-5	-	CASRSGKGTEAFF	TGTGCCAGCAGATCAGGGAAGGGCACTGAAGCTTTCTTT
TRBD2	TRBJ2-3	TRBV3-1/TRBV3-2	once	CASSQGVAGGRDTQYF	TGTGCCAGCAGCCAAGGGGTAGCGGGGGGCCGGGATACGCAGTATTTT
-	TRBJ1-1	TRBV5-1	-	CASSIYRDARNTEAFF	TGCGCCAGTTCGATCTACAGGGACGCCCGGAACACTGAAGCTTTCTTT
TRBD1	TRBJ1-5	TRBV9	-	CASSAGQGDQPQHF	TGTGCCAGCAGCGCCGGACAGGGGGATCAGCCCCAGCATTTT
TRBD2	TRBJ2-3	TRBV29-1	-	CSVEDQGGGVTSTDTQYF	TGCAGCGTTGAAGATCAAGGCGGGGGTGTAACTAGCACAGATACGCAGTATTTT
-	TRBJ1-1	TRBV29-1	-	CSVVLSNTEAFF	TGCAGCGTTGTACTCTCGAACACTGAAGCTTTCTTT
TRBD1	TRBJ1-2	TRBV19	-	CASSRTGANYGYTF	TGTGCCAGTAGCCGGACAGGGGCTAACTATGGCTACACCTTC
-	TRBJ2-1	TRBV3-1/TRBV3-2	-	CASSQQDRWQFF	TGTGCCAGCAGCCAACAAGACAGGTGGCAGTTCTTC
TRBD2	TRBJ2-7	TRBV13	-	CASSLGTSGDEQYF	TGTGCCAGCAGCTTAGGGACTAGCGGGGACGAGCAGTACTTC
TRBD1	TRBJ1-1	TRBV2	-	CASIAGQGTEAFF	TGTGCCAGCATTGCCGGACAGGGGACTGAAGCTTTCTTT
-	TRBJ1-6	TRBV7-9	-	CASTGGIQPNSPLHF	TGTGCCAGCACTGGGGGCATACAGCCCAATTCACCCCTCCACTTT
TRBD2	TRBJ2-2	TRBV9	-	CASSVGTSGGATGELFF	TGTGCCAGCAGCGTAGGGACTAGCGGGGGGGCCACCGGGGAGCTGTTTTTT
TRBD2	TRBJ2-7	TRBV5-4	-	CASSLDATSGGEQYF	TGTGCCAGCAGCTTAGATGCTACTAGCGGCGGCGAGCAGTACTTC
-	TRBJ1-5	TRBV10-2	-	CASMRQGDQPQHF	TGCGCCAGCATGAGGCAGGGCGATCAGCCCCAGCATTTT
-	TRBJ1-2	TRBV3-1/TRBV3-2	-	CASSQEGVYGYTF	TGTGCCAGCAGCCAAGAAGGAGTCTATGGCTACACCTTC
-	TRBJ1-5	TRBV18	-	CASSPSGSNQPQHF	TGTGCCAGCTCACCTTCAGGTAGCAATCAGCCCCAGCATTTT
-	TRBJ1-1	TRBV7-6	-	CASSLSGDGSTEAFF	TGTGCCAGCAGCTTAAGCGGGGATGGAAGCACTGAAGCTTTCTTT
TRBD2	TRBJ2-1	TRBV7-2	-	CASSLYGGDEQFF	TGTGCCAGCAGCTTATATGGGGGGGATGAGCAGTTCTTC
-	TRBJ2-1	TRBV11-2	-	CASSVPGGQLGEQFF	TGTGCCAGCAGCGTTCCCGGGGGGCAGCTAGGTGAGCAGTTCTTC
TRBD2	TRBJ2-7	TRBV5-1	once	CASSGSGDSYEQYF	TGCGCCAGCAGCGGTAGCGGGGACTCCTACGAGCAGTACTTC
-	TRBJ1-2	TRBV15	-	CATSRDFRSNYGYTF	TGTGCCACCAGCAGAGATTTTAGATCTAACTATGGCTACACCTTC
-	TRBJ1-2	TRBV25-1	-	CASSDVGQGRGYTF	TGTGCCAGCAGTGACGTTGGCCAGGGCCGGGGCTACACCTTC
-	TRBJ2-2	TRBV7-2	once	CASSGMSTGELFF	TGTGCCAGCAGCGGTATGAGCACCGGGGAGCTGTTTTTT
-	TRBJ2-3	TRBV27	-	CASSFFPQGPDTQYF	TGTGCCAGCAGTTTTTTCCCCCAGGGCCCAGATACGCAGTATTTT
TRBD1	TRBJ1-4	TRBV18	-	CASSPGQGGEKLFF	TGTGCCAGCTCACCGGGACAGGGTGGTGAAAAACTGTTTTTT
-	TRBJ2-5	TRBV7-2	-	CASSQRETQYF	TGTGCCAGCAGCCAACGGGAGACCCAGTACTTC
TRBD2	TRBJ2-5	TRBV2	few	CASSGTSGGRETQYF	TGTGCCAGCAGTGGTACTAGCGGGGGCCGGGAGACCCAGTACTTC
-	TRBJ2-7	TRBV6-5	-	CASTGQYEQYF	TGTGCCAGTACAGGACAGTACGAGCAGTACTTC
-	TRBJ1-5	TRBV10-3	-	CAAGTVDSNQPQHF	TGTGCCGCGGGGACGGTAGATAGCAATCAGCCCCAGCATTTT